This T cell receptor beta chain was recovered during a study of cytomegalovirus exposure and HLA in healthy donors. Findings and limits, study-wide: In a later analysis, HLA-associated TCR beta chains were more clonally expanded than equally common others. The analysis excluded some indistinguishable V segments, including TRBV6-2 and TRBV6-3. The study designated roughly 160 TCR beta chains cytomegalovirus-associated.

The PCR had 60 Vbeta and 13 Jbeta primers. Original data processing: Later, an analysis found about 80 million unique TCR beta chains, and some 10 million of these were shared. Measured with immunoSEQ multiplex PCR; TCRdb has only the in-frame clones, and not every one. V and J calls plus clone size are reproduced from that table; the DNA served to infer D and trimming. The repertoire holds roughly 120,000 clones, with 75% to 85% as singletons. Of note for this clone: What it binds is not known.

Germline V lookup: CDR1 SNHLY, CDR2 FYNNEI. The CDR3 length is 13 residues. V lost 4 bases, J lost 6 bases, and 3 bases stayed unmatched. The sequence came from a man between 35 and 55 years old in good health and CMV-seronegative. The chain has TRBV2 and TRBJ1-5; 7 bases fit TRBD1. Sequencing input: PBMCs. In DNA form, the CDR3 reads TGTGCCAGCAGTGGACAGGGCGGTCAGCCCCAGCATTTT. This sequence encodes CASSGQGGQPQHF.